Listed here are 18 T cell receptor beta chains from one sample, sequenced in a study of cytomegalovirus exposure and HLA in healthy donors. The study ran its PCR with 60 Vbeta and 13 Jbeta primers. Profiled with immunoSEQ multiplex PCR; TCRdb holds only in-frame clones, not every one. The repertoire holds about 140,000 clones, with roughly 72% as singletons. Sequencing was performed on PBMCs. The receptors were gathered from a middle-aged man in good health and CMV-seronegative.

The rearrangement links TRBV7-2 to TRBJ2-2; no clear D. The CDR3 contains 15 residues. Between the trimmed V and J ends, which lost 0 bases and 5 bases, there was a span of 10 bases. The germline CDR1 and CDR2 sequences are SGHTA and FQGNSA. CDR3 sequence: CASSLAVVFTGELFF. The CDR3, as DNA: TGTGCCAGCAGCTTAGCGGTAGTTTTTACCGGGGAGCTGTTTTTT.

The chain has TRBV5-4 and TRBJ2-7; 10 bases agree with TRBD2. Germline V lookup: CDR1 SGHNT, CDR2 YYREEE (reference sequence). There are 15 residues in the CDR3. The V gene end was trimmed by 3 bases and the J gene end by 6 bases; junction bases not matched to a gene: 9. Here the CDR3 reads CASSSLAGGGLEQYF. Written as DNA, the CDR3 is TGTGCCAGCAGCTCCTTAGCGGGGGGAGGTCTCGAGCAGTACTTC.

The chain is built from TRBV19 and TRBJ1-5; D possibly corresponds to TRBD1 (5 bases). Germline V gene sequence: CDR1 LNHDA, CDR2 SQIVND (reference sequence). V lost 4 bases to trimming and J lost 5 bases, with 9 bases between them. This CDR3 spans 13 amino acids. CDR3 loop: CASSTGQDQPQHF. CDR3 bases: TGTGCCAGTAGTACCGGACAAGATCAGCCCCAGCATTTT.

The chain is built from TRBV30 and TRBJ2-3, with D possibly matching TRBD2 (6 bases). With 2 bases removed from V and 6 bases from J, the gap between germline ends came to 9 bases. Germline CDR1 and CDR2: GTSNPN and SVGIG (reference sequence). This CDR3 contains 12 residues. The CDR3 loop reads CAWSPGADTQYF. CDR3 in DNA: TGTGCCTGGAGTCCGGGAGCTGATACGCAGTATTTT.

The chain is built from TRBV5-6 and TRBJ2-7; 8 bases line up with TRBD1. With 2 bases clipped from V and 7 bases from J, the junction kept 5 bases outside the gene matches. Germline CDR1 and CDR2: SGHDT and YYEEEE. The CDR3 length is 13 residues. CDR3 loop: CASSFGTGGEQYF. The CDR3 DNA is TGTGCCAGCAGCTTCGGGACAGGAGGGGAGCAGTACTTC.

The rearrangement joins TRBV11-2 to TRBJ2-7; 7 nucleotides agree with TRBD1. Germline CDR1 is SGHAT and CDR2 is FQNNGV. The CDR3 totals 15 residues. J was trimmed by 2 bases and V by 3 bases; bases with no gene match: 7. The CDR3 sequence is CASSFRTGKTYEQYF. CDR3 DNA: TGTGCCAGCAGCTTCAGGACAGGCAAAACCTACGAGCAGTACTTC.

The V call is TRBV19, the J call TRBJ2-3; 7 bases map to TRBD2. J was trimmed by 0 bases and V by 3 bases; bases with no gene match: 3. Per germline, CDR1 LNHDA and CDR2 SQIVND (reference sequence). This CDR3 region has 15 residues. CDR3 sequence reads: CASSMGGSSTDTQYF. The CDR3 DNA reads TGTGCCAGTAGTATGGGCGGGAGTAGCACAGATACGCAGTATTTT.

This clone was seen a handful of times. The chain links TRBV5-5 to TRBJ2-5; 7 nucleotides match TRBD2. J was trimmed by 5 bases and V by 4 bases; bases with no gene match: 11. The CDR3 loop spans 15 amino acids. Germline loops: CDR1 SGHKS, CDR2 YYEKEE (reference sequence). The CDR3 sequence: CASSRGSGWKETQYF. CDR3 DNA sequence: TGTGCCAGCAGCCGGGGTAGCGGGTGGAAGGAGACCCAGTACTTC. Filled out from reference TRBV5-5 and TRBJ2-5, the complete variable domain reads DAGVTQSPTHLIKTRGQQVTLRCSPISGHKSVSWYQQVLGQGPQFIFQYYEKEERGRGNFPDRFSARQFPNYSSELNVNALLLGDSALYLCASSRGSGWKETQYFGPGTRLLVL.

This clone was counted a few times. V usage is TRBV30 and J usage is TRBJ2-1, with D possibly TRBD1 on 6 matching bases. This CDR3 has 13 residues. The germline gives CDR1 GTSNPN, CDR2 SVGIG (reference sequence). V lost 3 bases, J lost 4 bases, and 10 bases lay in between. CDR3 nucleotides: TGTGCCTGGAGGAAAGGACAGTACAATGAGCAGTTCTTC. Amino acids: CAWRKGQYNEQFF.

This clone has just a few counts. This sequence joins TRBV18 and TRBJ2-5, with D possibly matching TRBD1 (5 bases). Deletions cut 3 bases from V and 1 base from J, with 12 bases between. The germline V gene encodes CDR1 KGHSH and CDR2 LQKENI. The CDR3 runs 15 residues. The CDR3 region has the DNA TGTGCCAGCTCACCCTTGGCAGGGCCCCAAGAGACCCAGTACTTC. This gives the protein CASSPLAGPQETQYF.

This chain joins TRBV12-2 and TRBJ2-3; the D segment call TRBD2 is taken from the table without a DNA check. TRBV12-2 is labeled a pseudogene. The CDR3 has 14 residues. CDR3 region: CASRFGTSTDTQYF. The DNA of the CDR3 is TGTGCAAGTCGCTTCGGGACTAGCACAGATACGCAGTATTTT.

The chain couples TRBV28 to TRBJ1-4; tentatively, D is TRBD1 (6 bases). Germline V gene sequence: CDR1 MDHEN, CDR2 SYDVKM. Trimming shortened V by 6 bases and J by 3 bases, and 17 bases separated the two germline ends. The CDR3 length is 16 residues. The chain's CDR3 is CASSTGGRGANEKLFF. The CDR3 nucleotides read TGTGCCAGCAGCACCGGGGGGAGGGGGGCTAATGAAAAACTGTTTTTT.

The chain links TRBV5-1 to TRBJ2-7; TRBD1 matches at 7 bases. The CDR3 is made up of 15 amino acids. Germline loops: CDR1 SGHRS, CDR2 YFSETQ. Losses at the gene ends were 1 base for V and 1 base for J; bases not matched to a gene: 5. This CDR3 is CASSLTGVDSYEQYF. The CDR3 bases are TGCGCCAGCAGCTTGACAGGGGTGGATTCCTACGAGCAGTACTTC. Drawing the rest from reference TRBV5-1 and TRBJ2-7, the complete variable domain is KAGVTQTPRYLIKTRGQQVTLSCSPISGHRSVSWYQQTPGQGLQFLFEYFSETQRNKGNFPGRFSGRQFSNSRSEMNVSTLELGDSALYLCASSLTGVDSYEQYFGPGTRLTVT.

This chain uses TRBV2 with TRBJ2-1; possible D gene TRBD2, 6 bases. The ends were cut back, 3 bases at V and 2 bases at J, with 14 bases in the middle. Germline CDR1 reads SNHLY; CDR2 reads FYNNEI. The CDR3 covers 16 residues. The CDR3 reads CASSDGLGGAYNEQFF. The DNA of the CDR3 is TGTGCCAGCAGTGATGGGTTGGGGGGTGCCTACAATGAGCAGTTCTTC.

V usage is TRBV5-1 and J usage is TRBJ2-5; D might be TRBD1 (6 bases). The length of the CDR3 is 16 residues. Trimming pared 4 bases from V and 2 bases from J, leaving 18 bases between. Germline loops: CDR1 SGHRS, CDR2 YFSETQ. CDR3 residues: CASSLTGSATQETQYF. Here the CDR3 DNA reads TGCGCCAGCAGCCTTACAGGGTCCGCTACTCAAGAGACCCAGTACTTC.

The rearrangement joins TRBV10-3 to TRBJ2-5; TRBD2 might be the D (5 bases). This CDR3 comprises 14 residues. Germline loops: CDR1 ENHRY, CDR2 SYGVKD. V lost 4 bases and J 5 bases, leaving 14 bases between the germline ends. This chain's CDR3 is CAISGGPQEETQYF. For the CDR3, the DNA is TGTGCCATCAGTGGCGGGCCGCAAGAGGAGACCCAGTACTTC.

In the case of this clone: In the same sample, other DNA sequences code for this CDR3. The chain is built from TRBV7-9 and TRBJ2-3; D unclear. Germline V gene data show CDR1 as SEHNR and CDR2 as FQNEAQ (reference sequence). The germline V and J ends were trimmed by 3 bases and 6 bases, with 7 bases remaining between them. CDR3 length: 12 amino acids. The CDR3 DNA reads as TGTGCCAGCAGCTTCTATGCGGATACGCAGTATTTT. Translation gives CASSFYADTQYF. The full variable domain, with the rest looked up from reference TRBV7-9 and TRBJ2-3, is DTGVSQNPRHKITKRGQNVTFRCDPISEHNRLYWYRQTLGQGPEFLTYFQNEAQLEKSRLLSDRFSAERPKGSFSTLEIQRTEQGDSAMYLCASSFYADTQYFGPGTRLTVL.

This chain connects TRBV11-2 to TRBJ1-1; D possibly corresponds to TRBD1 (6 bases). The germline V gene has CDR1 SGHAT and CDR2 FQNNGV. The CDR3 contains 15 residues. V lost 3 bases and J 2 bases, leaving 13 bases between the germline ends. The CDR3 sequence: CASSFSRGRNTEAFF. The CDR3, as DNA: TGTGCCAGCAGCTTCAGCAGGGGACGTAACACTGAAGCTTTCTTT.